This is a list of T cell receptor beta chains from one sample in a study of T-cell reconstitution after alpha-beta-depleted transplantation in children. TCRdb recomputed calls from the PCR reads with MiXCR, one row per CDR3 protein. The sample consists of approximately 190,000 distinct CDR3 sequences, 7.5% to 9.5% of them appearing once. This material consisted of PBMCs, mostly from graft donor cells, taken 360 days after TCRalphabeta/CD19-depleted stem cell transplant. The origin of the receptors is a male patient aged 2-10 years who had a stem cell transplant for acute myeloid leukemia, so the T cells may come from the graft donor. Both conserved end residues are part of each CDR3. Each record gives: clone size, V gene, J gene, D gene, CDR3 protein, CDR3 DNA. A D gene is named only where the DNA matches it firmly. Some rows mark clone size as missing; the rest say once, few, many or name a class of expanded clone.

>.|TRBV29-1|TRBJ2-2|TRBD2
CSVGLAGPRGAGELFF
TGCAGCGTTGGACTAGCGGGACCCCGAGGCGCCGGGGAGCTGTTTTTT
>.|TRBV5-1|TRBJ2-2|.
CASTSRQDMNTGELFF
TGCGCCAGCACCTCTCGACAAGACATGAACACCGGGGAGCTGTTTTTT
>many|TRBV25-1|TRBJ1-2|.
CASTQGGYGYTF
TGTGCCAGCACTCAGGGTGGCTATGGCTACACCTTC
>.|TRBV6-2/TRBV6-3|TRBJ2-7|TRBD2
CASSSRTSGRYEQYF
TGTGCCAGCAGCTCACGGACTAGCGGTCGCTACGAGCAGTACTTC
>many|TRBV5-1|TRBJ2-3|TRBD2
CASSSSGGTDTQYF
TGCGCCAGCAGCTCTAGCGGGGGCACAGATACGCAGTATTTT
>.|TRBV29-1|TRBJ2-7|TRBD1
CSVEDPKTGGLGNEQYF
TGCAGCGTTGAAGATCCCAAGACAGGGGGGCTCGGGAACGAGCAGTACTTC
>many|TRBV12-3/TRBV12-4|TRBJ2-3|.
CASSPPWGSSTSYF
TGTGCCAGCAGTCCTCCATGGGGATCCTCCACATCATATTTT
>.|TRBV3-1|TRBJ2-3|TRBD1
CASIQTGDRSPDTQYF
TGTGCCAGCATCCAAACCGGGGACAGGAGCCCAGATACGCAGTATTTT
>many|TRBV5-1|TRBJ2-3|.
CASSFWASTDTQYF
TGCGCCAGCAGCTTCTGGGCCAGCACAGATACGCAGTATTTT
>.|TRBV20-1|TRBJ2-4|TRBD1
CSAPGQGASKNIQYF
TGCAGTGCCCCTGGACAGGGGGCATCCAAAAACATTCAGTACTTC
>.|TRBV29-1|TRBJ2-3|.
CSVVGRTEDLTDTQYF
TGCAGCGTTGTGGGGCGGACGGAGGATCTCACAGATACGCAGTATTTT
>.|TRBV29-1|TRBJ2-2|.
CSALGGDTGELFF
TGCAGCGCTCTAGGCGGGGACACCGGGGAGCTGTTTTTT
>.|TRBV21-1|TRBJ2-3|.
CASSLSRPDTQYF
TGTGCCAGCAGCCTCTCTAGGCCAGATACGCAGTATTTT
>few|TRBV4-3|TRBJ1-2|TRBD1
CASSHPGQNYGYTF
TGCGCCAGCAGCCACCCGGGACAGAACTATGGCTACACCTTC
>.|TRBV27|TRBJ2-2|TRBD2
CASSLTTGLAGEVYTGELFF
TGTGCCAGCAGCCTTACTACGGGACTAGCGGGGGAGGTTTACACCGGGGAGCTGTTTTTT
>few|TRBV7-2|TRBJ2-7|.
CASSWPGTLDYEQYF
TGTGCCAGCAGCTGGCCCGGGACACTGGACTACGAGCAGTACTTC
>many|TRBV5-1|TRBJ2-3|.
CASSGGVRTDTQYF
TGCGCCAGCAGCGGCGGGGTCCGCACAGATACGCAGTATTTT
>few|TRBV5-1|TRBJ1-4|.
CASREDNEKLFF
TGCGCCAGCCGAGAAGACAATGAAAAACTGTTTTTT
>many|TRBV15|TRBJ2-1|.
CATSVRSTNEQFF
TGTGCCACCAGCGTGCGGTCTACGAATGAGCAGTTCTTC
>few|TRBV6-2/TRBV6-3|TRBJ1-2|.
CASSYRTSYNGYTF
TGTGCCAGCAGTTATCGGACAAGCTATAATGGCTACACCTTC
>few|TRBV4-1|TRBJ2-1|.
CASSQDLSGPGLGSYNEQFF
TGCGCCAGCAGCCAAGATTTATCGGGACCCGGGCTAGGGTCCTACAATGAGCAGTTCTTC
>many|TRBV21-1|TRBJ2-3|.
CASSTGQGVCTDTQYF
TGTGCCAGCAGCACTGGACAGGGAGTATGTACAGATACGCAGTATTTT
>few|TRBV25-1|TRBJ2-7|TRBD2
CASSPTSGSGSYEQYF
TGTGCCAGCAGTCCAACTAGCGGGAGTGGGTCCTACGAGCAGTACTTC
>many|TRBV7-3|TRBJ2-3|.
CASSLRGATDTQYF
TGTGCCAGCAGCCTACGCGGGGCCACAGATACGCAGTATTTT
>many|TRBV5-1|TRBJ2-3|.
CASSLFEGTDTQYF
TGCGCCAGCAGCTTGTTTGAGGGTACGGATACGCAGTATTTT
>few|TRBV10-3|TRBJ1-2|TRBD1
CANRQGADYGYTF
TGTGCCAACCGACAGGGGGCTGACTATGGCTACACCTTC